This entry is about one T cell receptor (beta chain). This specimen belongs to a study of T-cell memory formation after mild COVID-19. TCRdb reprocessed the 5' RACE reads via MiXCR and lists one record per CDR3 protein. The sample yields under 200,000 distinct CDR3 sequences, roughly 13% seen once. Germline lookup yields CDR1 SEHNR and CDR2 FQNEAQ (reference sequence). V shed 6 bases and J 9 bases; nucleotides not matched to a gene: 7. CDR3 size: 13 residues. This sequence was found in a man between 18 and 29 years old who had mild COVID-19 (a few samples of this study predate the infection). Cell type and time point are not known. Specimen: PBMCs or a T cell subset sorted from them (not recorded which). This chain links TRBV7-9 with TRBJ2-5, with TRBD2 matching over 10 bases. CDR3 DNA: TGTGCCAGCAGAGGACTAGCGGTTTCGGCCCAGTACTTC. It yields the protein CASRGLAVSAQYF.